This TCR beta chain derives from a study of blood T cell repertoires in COVID-19. Study-wide background: The United States, Italy and Spain supplied acute and convalescent COVID-19 samples. T cells, B-cell-depleted T cells, or PBMCs supplied cDNA or gDNA.

The CDR3 loop spans 15 amino acids. Germline lookup yields CDR1 MGHRA and CDR2 YSYEKL. Trimming cost V 2 bases and J 2 bases; bases outside gene matches: 4. Under the authors' procedure: For nucleated cells, counts were estimated from reference gene primer amplification. The protocol was immunoSEQ multiplex PCR, while the TCRdb copy is restricted to in-frame clones and leaves out a portion. For V, J and clone size, that table is used; D and trimming come from the DNA. The sample consists of about 250,000 clones, about 89% of them appearing once. V is TRBV4-1 and J is TRBJ1-1, with 8 bases lining up with TRBD1. The source material was peripheral blood. The source is a woman aged 40 to 50 who had recovered from COVID-19. The CDR3 coding sequence is TGCGCCAGCAGCCAATCTGGGACAGGAAACACTGAAGCTTTCTTT. Translated, it gives CASSQSGTGNTEAFF.